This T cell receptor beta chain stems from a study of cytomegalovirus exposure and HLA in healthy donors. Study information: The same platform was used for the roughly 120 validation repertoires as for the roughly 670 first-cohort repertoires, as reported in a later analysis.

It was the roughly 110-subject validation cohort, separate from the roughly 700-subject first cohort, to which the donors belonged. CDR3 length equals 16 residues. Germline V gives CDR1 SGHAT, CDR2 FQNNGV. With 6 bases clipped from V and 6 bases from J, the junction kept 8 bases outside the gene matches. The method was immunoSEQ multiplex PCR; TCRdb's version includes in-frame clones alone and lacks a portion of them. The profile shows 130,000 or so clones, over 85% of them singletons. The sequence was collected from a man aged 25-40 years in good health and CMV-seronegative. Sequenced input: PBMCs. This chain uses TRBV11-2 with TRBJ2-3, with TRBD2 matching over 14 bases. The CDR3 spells CASSWTSGGKGDTQYF. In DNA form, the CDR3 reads TGTGCCAGCAGTTGGACTAGCGGGGGGAAGGGGGATACGCAGTATTTT.